The 26 T cell receptor beta chains below all came from one sample that was sequenced in a study of CD8+ T cells in alopecia areata. Investigators isolated RNA and reverse transcribed it into cDNA to act as the sequencing template. Using immunoSEQ multiplex PCR, the repertoire was profiled, and TCRdb retains in-frame clones only, with some absent. The sample has over 200,000 clones; around three fifths are singletons. This material consisted of CD4+ T cells sorted from blood, taken at week 0. The receptors here all came from a human donor with alopecia areata.

The chain employs TRBV30 and TRBJ1-1; D is unclear. Germline CDR1 and CDR2: GTSNPN and SVGIG (reference sequence). Between the trimmed V and J ends, which lost 0 bases and 4 bases, there was a span of 9 bases. This CDR3 region has 13 residues. This CDR3 is CAWSVPPATEAFF. CDR3 coding DNA: TGTGCCTGGAGTGTACCCCCCGCCACTGAAGCTTTCTTT.

The chain combines TRBV19 with TRBJ1-1; D is unresolved. Trimming removed 3 bases at V and 4 bases at J, with 9 bases between. This CDR3 comprises 13 residues. Per the germline V gene, CDR1 is LNHDA and CDR2 is SQIVND (reference sequence). The CDR3 is CASSMGFGTEAFF. Here the CDR3 DNA reads TGTGCCAGTAGTATGGGGTTCGGCACTGAAGCTTTCTTT.

In this sample, this clone turned up a few times. The CDR3 sequence: CSASDIYGYTF. In DNA, the CDR3 is TGCAGTGCTAGTGACATTTATGGCTACACCTTC. The V and J genes are TRBV20-1 and TRBJ1-2; no clear D gene. The length of the CDR3 is 11 residues. V lost 3 bases, J lost 5 bases, and 7 bases lay in between. CDR1 and CDR2 from the germline V gene are DFQATT and SNEGSKA (reference sequence).

The chain couples TRBV30 to TRBJ1-2, with D possibly TRBD1 on 5 matching bases. CDR3 length: 14 residues. V was trimmed by 0 bases and J by 2 bases, leaving 10 bases between them. The germline V gene encodes CDR1 GTSNPN and CDR2 SVGIG (reference sequence). The CDR3 region has the DNA TGTGCCTGGAGTGTACCGACAGCCAACTATGGCTACACCTTC. It is translated as CAWSVPTANYGYTF.

The V call is TRBV6-5, the J call TRBJ1-5, with D hard to call. V lost 8 bases to trimming and J lost 0 bases, with 8 bases between them. The CDR3 extends over 13 amino acids. Germline values: CDR1 MNHEY, CDR2 SVGAGI. Here the CDR3 DNA reads TGTGCCAGCGGGCGAGATAGCAATCAGCCCCAGCATTTT. Its translation: CASGRDSNQPQHF.

This chain connects TRBV7-2 to TRBJ2-3; a weak D match, TRBD2 (5 bases). The CDR3 has 15 residues. The germline V and J ends were trimmed by 5 bases and 0 bases, with 12 bases remaining between them. Germline CDR1 is SGHTA and CDR2 is FQGNSA. CDR3 in amino acids: CASSAYGVSTDTQYF. The CDR3 region has the DNA TGTGCCAGCAGCGCATACGGGGTCAGCACAGATACGCAGTATTTT.

In its sample, this clone was seen a few times. In DNA form, the CDR3 reads TGCAGCGTTGAAGATTTCAGAGGGGGCAAATGGTGGGAAAGCACAGATACGCAGTATTTT. The encoded protein is CSVEDFRGGKWWESTDTQYF. The chain recombines TRBV29-1 with TRBJ2-3, with 7 bases fitting TRBD1. Germline V CDR1 and CDR2: SQVTM, ANQGSEA. This CDR3 has 20 residues. V lost 0 bases, J lost 0 bases, and 18 bases stayed unmatched.

This clone occurred a few times. The V gene is TRBV4-2, the J gene TRBJ1-5; a weak D match, TRBD1 (5 bases). The CDR3 has 14 residues. V lost 3 bases, J lost 5 bases, and 11 bases lay in between. The germline gives CDR1 LGHNA, CDR2 YNFKEQ. The CDR3 spells CASSHTGGDQPQHF. The CDR3 DNA reads TGTGCCAGCAGCCACACAGGAGGGGATCAGCCCCAGCATTTT.

There are many counts of this clone. The V gene is TRBV2, the J gene TRBJ2-1; either TRBD1 or TRBD2 may supply D (5 bases each). The CDR3 extends over 15 amino acids. The V end lost 6 bases, the J end lost 2 bases, and 14 bases lay between the germline ends. The germline CDR1 and CDR2 sequences are SNHLY and FYNNEI. CDR3 DNA: TGTGCCAGCAGGGTACTTGGGGGAGCCTACAATGAGCAGTTCTTC. Translation gives CASRVLGGAYNEQFF. The variable domain in full, completed from reference TRBV2 and TRBJ2-1, reads EPEVTQTPSHQVTQMGQEVILRCVPISNHLYFYWYRQILGQKVEFLVSFYNNEISEKSEIFDDQFSVERPDGSNFTLKIRSTKLEDSAMYFCASRVLGGAYNEQFFGPGTRLTVL.

This clone was observed a handful of times. The chain combines TRBV2 with TRBJ2-3; the D gene is possibly TRBD1 (6 bases). V lost 8 bases and J 3 bases, leaving 12 bases between the germline ends. From germline, CDR1 is SNHLY and CDR2 FYNNEI. The CDR3 contains 13 residues. CDR3 nucleotide sequence: TGTGCCAGCCGACAGGACCGAACAGATACGCAGTATTTT. This sequence encodes CASRQDRTDTQYF.

Remarks on this clone: The sample holds other DNA sequences that translate to the same CDR3. The chain links TRBV7-9 to TRBJ2-7; no firm D call. This CDR3 contains 11 residues. V was cut by 4 bases and J by 6 bases, with 7 bases left in between. Germline values: CDR1 SEHNR, CDR2 FQNEAQ (reference sequence). CDR3 region: CASSSGREQYF. The CDR3 nucleotides are TGTGCCAGCAGCTCCGGCCGCGAGCAGTACTTC.

This chain uses TRBV7-9 with TRBJ1-6, with D maybe TRBD1 (5 bases). The germline V and J ends were trimmed by 5 bases and 7 bases, with 12 bases remaining between them. This CDR3 spans 14 amino acids. Germline CDR1 reads SEHNR; CDR2 reads FQNEAQ (reference sequence). CDR3 DNA sequence: TGTGCCAGCAGCCCATTTGGGGGGAATTCACCCCTCCACTTT. It yields the protein CASSPFGGNSPLHF.

This rearrangement joins TRBV30 to TRBJ1-5, with D hard to call. Trimming shortened V by 0 bases and J by 7 bases, and 10 bases separated the two germline ends. Germline V gene lookup returns CDR1 GTSNPN and CDR2 SVGIG (reference sequence). The CDR3 consists of 13 residues. The chain's CDR3 is CAWSVQAGQPQHF. The CDR3 nucleotides read TGTGCCTGGAGTGTGCAAGCCGGCCAGCCCCAGCATTTT.

This clone occurred once. V usage is TRBV25-1 and J usage is TRBJ2-3; 10 nucleotides match TRBD1. Germline CDR1 MGHDK, CDR2 SYGVNS. J was trimmed by 1 base and V by 3 bases; bases with no gene match: 1. This CDR3 contains 15 residues. The DNA for the CDR3 is TGTGCCAGCAGTGATGGGACAGGGGGCACAGATACGCAGTATTTT. Residues: CASSDGTGGTDTQYF.

V gene TRBV7-3 combines with J gene TRBJ2-5; either TRBD1 or TRBD2 may fit D (5 bases each). The CDR3 covers 15 residues. Between the trimmed V and J ends, which lost 4 bases and 2 bases, there was a span of 14 bases. Germline loops: CDR1 SGHTA, CDR2 FQGTGA. CDR3 residues: CASSSTGTAQETQYF. The CDR3 DNA reads TGTGCCAGCAGCTCCACGGGGACGGCTCAAGAGACCCAGTACTTC. Supplemented by reference TRBV7-3 and TRBJ2-5, the full variable domain reads GAGVSQTPSNKVTEKGKYVELRCDPISGHTALYWYRQSLGQGPEFLIYFQGTGAADDSGLPNDRFFAVRPEGSVSTLKIQRTERGDSAVYLCASSSTGTAQETQYFGPGTRLLVL.

V usage is TRBV10-3 and J usage is TRBJ2-3; 7 bases align to TRBD1. Germline V lookup: CDR1 ENHRY, CDR2 SYGVKD. The CDR3 consists of 13 residues. V gave up 8 bases and J gave up 2 bases; unmatched junction bases: 4. DNA of the CDR3: TGTGCCATCGGCCAGGGGGACACAGATACGCAGTATTTT. This sequence encodes CAIGQGDTDTQYF.

The chain recombines TRBV11-1 with TRBJ2-1, with D tentatively TRBD2 (6 bases). Germline CDR1 is SGHAT and CDR2 is FQDESV (reference sequence). This CDR3 has 13 residues. Trimming removed 1 base at V and 7 bases at J, with 8 bases between. In DNA form, the CDR3 reads TGTGCCAGCAGCTTAGGGGAGGTGAATGAGCAGTTCTTC. Translated, it gives CASSLGEVNEQFF.

V usage is TRBV9 and J usage is TRBJ1-2, with D possibly matching TRBD1 (5 bases). Looked up from germline, CDR1 is SGDLS and CDR2 is YYNGEE. This CDR3 comprises 14 residues. Trimming removed 0 bases at V and 8 bases at J, with 14 bases between. The CDR3 here is CASSVGVGVSGYTF. CDR3 DNA: TGTGCCAGCAGCGTAGGAGTAGGGGTATCCGGCTACACCTTC.

This rearrangement joins TRBV23-1 to TRBJ2-7; D might be TRBD1 (6 bases). TRBV23-1 is assigned to the ORF class and has an uncertain function. Trimming took 7 bases from V and 3 from J, leaving 22 bases between them. The CDR3 is 16 amino acids. CDR3 nucleotide sequence: TGCGCCAGCACCTCCCCCAGGAGACAGGACCTCTACGAGCAGTACTTC. Encoded protein: CASTSPRRQDLYEQYF.

This clone occurred a few times. The genes are TRBV7-2 and TRBJ1-3; no reliable D call. Trimming removed 4 bases at V and 2 bases at J, with 9 bases between. Germline V CDR1 and CDR2: SGHTA, FQGNSA. The CDR3 loop spans 14 amino acids. CDR3 sequence (DNA): TGTGCCAGCAGCTCCAGTGGTCCTGGAAACACCATATATTTT. It codes for CASSSSGPGNTIYF.

The V gene is TRBV30, the J gene TRBJ1-2; D is unresolved. CDR1 and CDR2 from the germline V gene are GTSNPN and SVGIG (reference sequence). V shed 0 bases and J shed 7 bases, with 12 bases lying between them. This CDR3 comprises 13 residues. CDR3 in DNA: TGTGCCTGGAGTGTACGTGAGGTCCTTGGCTACACCTTC. This encodes CAWSVREVLGYTF.

About this clone: An end of the junction differs from the germline gene, which may be a read error. The chain is built from TRBV7-7 and TRBJ2-5; 8 bases are shared with TRBD2. This CDR3 comprises 14 residues. Germline CDR1 and CDR2: SSHAT and FNYEAQ (reference sequence). CDR3 bases: TGTGCTAGCAGCCCGACTAGCGCCCAAGAGACCCAGTACTTC. This codes for CASSPTSAQETQYF.

CDR3 sequence (DNA): TGTGCCTGGAGTGGAAGCCTCACAGATACGCAGTATTTT. It translates to CAWSGSLTDTQYF. The chain joins TRBV30 to TRBJ2-3; D unclear. Germline V CDR1 and CDR2: GTSNPN, SVGIG (reference sequence). V dropped 1 base and J dropped 2 bases, with 7 bases sitting between them. CDR3 size: 13 residues.

The CDR3 DNA reads as TGTGCCAGCAGCCTGACTAGCGGGGGGGCCGGAAGCACAGATACGCAGTATTTT. Its protein product is CASSLTSGGAGSTDTQYF. This sequence joins TRBV7-8 and TRBJ2-3; 14 bases are a match to TRBD2. The CDR3 runs 18 residues. V shed 5 bases, J shed 0 bases, and the junction held 7 bases outside the gene matches. Per the germline V gene, CDR1 is SGHVS and CDR2 is FQNEAQ.

The rearrangement joins TRBV10-3 to TRBJ2-3; 7 nucleotides agree with TRBD2. V was clipped by 7 bases and J by 3 bases; unmatched bases: 10. Germline CDR1 reads ENHRY; CDR2 reads SYGVKD. CDR3 length equals 15 residues. As DNA, the CDR3 is TGTGCCATCATGGACGGACTAGTCAGGACAGATACGCAGTATTTT. As protein: CAIMDGLVRTDTQYF.

The chain couples TRBV5-1 to TRBJ2-7; perhaps D is TRBD1 or TRBD2 (5 bases each). The ends were cut back, 2 bases at V and 0 bases at J, with 9 bases in the middle. CDR1 SGHRS and CDR2 YFSETQ come from the germline V gene. The CDR3 runs to 14 residues. For the CDR3, the DNA is TGCGCCAGCAGCTTCAGTGGGACCTCCTACGAGCAGTACTTC. Amino acids: CASSFSGTSYEQYF.